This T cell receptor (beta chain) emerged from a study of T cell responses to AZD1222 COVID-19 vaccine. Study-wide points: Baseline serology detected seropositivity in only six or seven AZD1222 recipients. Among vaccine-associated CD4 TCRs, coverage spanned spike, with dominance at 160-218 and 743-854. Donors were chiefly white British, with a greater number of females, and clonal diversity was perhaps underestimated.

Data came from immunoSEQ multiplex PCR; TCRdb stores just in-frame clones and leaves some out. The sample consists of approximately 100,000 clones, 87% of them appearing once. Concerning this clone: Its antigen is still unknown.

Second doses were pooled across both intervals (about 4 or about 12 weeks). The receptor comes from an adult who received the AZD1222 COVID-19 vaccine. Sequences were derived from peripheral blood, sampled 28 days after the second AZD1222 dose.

Here the CDR3 reads CASSARPGYGYTF. The CDR3 DNA follows: TGTGCCAGCAGCGCCCGACCCGGCTATGGCTACACCTTC. This rearrangement joins TRBV5-5 to TRBJ1-2; no reliable D call. Trimming stripped 4 bases from V and 4 bases from J, with 11 bases between. Germline CDR1 and CDR2: SGHKS and YYEKEE (reference sequence). The CDR3 covers 13 residues.